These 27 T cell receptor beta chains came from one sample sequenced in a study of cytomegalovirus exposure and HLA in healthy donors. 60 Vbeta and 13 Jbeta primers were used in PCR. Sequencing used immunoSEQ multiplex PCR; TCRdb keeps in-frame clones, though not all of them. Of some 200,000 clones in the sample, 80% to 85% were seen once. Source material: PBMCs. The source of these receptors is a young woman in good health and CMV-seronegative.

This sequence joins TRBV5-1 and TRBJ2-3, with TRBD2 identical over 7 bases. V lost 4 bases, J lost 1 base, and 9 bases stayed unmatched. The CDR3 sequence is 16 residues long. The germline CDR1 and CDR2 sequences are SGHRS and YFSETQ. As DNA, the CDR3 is TGCGCCAGCAGCGGTCGCGGGGGAGGCGGCACAGATACGCAGTATTTT. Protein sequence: CASSGRGGGGTDTQYF.

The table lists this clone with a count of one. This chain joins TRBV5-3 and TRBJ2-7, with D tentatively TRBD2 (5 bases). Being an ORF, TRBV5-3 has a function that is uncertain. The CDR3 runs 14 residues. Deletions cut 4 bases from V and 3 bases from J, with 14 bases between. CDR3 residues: CARSPFEGSYEQYF. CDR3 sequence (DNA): TGTGCCAGAAGCCCTTTTGAAGGGAGCTACGAGCAGTACTTC.

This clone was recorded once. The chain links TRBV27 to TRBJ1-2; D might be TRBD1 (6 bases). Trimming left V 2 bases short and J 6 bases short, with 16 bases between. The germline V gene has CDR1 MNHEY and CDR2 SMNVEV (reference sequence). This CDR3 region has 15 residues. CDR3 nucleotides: TGTGCCAGCAGTTTAGGAGCGGGGGCGCCTCATGGCTACACCTTC. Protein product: CASSLGAGAPHGYTF.

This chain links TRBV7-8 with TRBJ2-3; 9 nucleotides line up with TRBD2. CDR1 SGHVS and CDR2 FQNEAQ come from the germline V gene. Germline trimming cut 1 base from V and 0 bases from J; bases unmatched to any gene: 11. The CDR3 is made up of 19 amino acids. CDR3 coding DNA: TGTGCCAGCAGCTTAGGATCCAGCGGGAGGCTCAATAGCACAGATACGCAGTATTTT. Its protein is CASSLGSSGRLNSTDTQYF.

CDR3 amino acids: CASSLGEFYGYTF. DNA of the CDR3: TGCGCCAGCAGCTTGGGCGAATTCTATGGCTACACCTTC. V gene TRBV5-1 combines with J gene TRBJ1-2, with no clear D. V shed 0 bases and J shed 4 bases, with 7 bases lying between them. This CDR3 region has 13 residues. CDR1 is SGHRS, CDR2 YFSETQ, per germline.

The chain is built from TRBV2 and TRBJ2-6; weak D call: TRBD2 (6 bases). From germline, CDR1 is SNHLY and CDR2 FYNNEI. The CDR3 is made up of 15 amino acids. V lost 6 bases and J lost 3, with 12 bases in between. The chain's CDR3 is CASRGLLYGANVLTF. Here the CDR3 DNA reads TGTGCCAGCAGGGGACTGTTGTATGGGGCCAACGTCCTGACTTTC.

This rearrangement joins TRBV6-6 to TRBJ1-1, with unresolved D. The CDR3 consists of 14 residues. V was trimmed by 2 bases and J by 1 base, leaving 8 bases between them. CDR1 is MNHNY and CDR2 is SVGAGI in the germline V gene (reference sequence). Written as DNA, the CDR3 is TGTGCCAGCAGTTACAGGGAGAGGAACACTGAAGCTTTCTTT. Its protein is CASSYRERNTEAFF.

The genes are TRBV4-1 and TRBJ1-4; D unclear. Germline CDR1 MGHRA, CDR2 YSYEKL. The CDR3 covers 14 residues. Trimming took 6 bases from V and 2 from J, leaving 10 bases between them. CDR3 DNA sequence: TGCGCCAGCAGTTATGGGCAGACTAATGAAAAACTGTTTTTT. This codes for CASSYGQTNEKLFF.

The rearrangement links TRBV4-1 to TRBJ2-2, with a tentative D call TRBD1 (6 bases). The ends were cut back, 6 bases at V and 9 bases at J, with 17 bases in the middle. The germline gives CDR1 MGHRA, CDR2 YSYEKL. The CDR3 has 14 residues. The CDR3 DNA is TGCGCCAGCAGACCTGACTTGGGGGCATGGGAGCTGTTTTTT. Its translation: CASRPDLGAWELFF.

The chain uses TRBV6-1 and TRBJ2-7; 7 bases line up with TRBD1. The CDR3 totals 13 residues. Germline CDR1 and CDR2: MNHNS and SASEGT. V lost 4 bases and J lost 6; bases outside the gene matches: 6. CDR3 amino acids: CASSARQGSEQYF. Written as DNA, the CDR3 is TGTGCCAGCAGTGCGCGACAGGGATCCGAGCAGTACTTC.

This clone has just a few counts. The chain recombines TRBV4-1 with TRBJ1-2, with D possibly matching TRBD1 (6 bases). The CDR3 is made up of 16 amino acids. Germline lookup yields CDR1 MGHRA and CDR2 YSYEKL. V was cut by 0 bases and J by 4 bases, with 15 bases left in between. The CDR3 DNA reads TGCGCCAGCAGCCAAGATGCTGAGGGGGGGGGCTATGGCTACACCTTC. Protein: CASSQDAEGGGYGYTF.

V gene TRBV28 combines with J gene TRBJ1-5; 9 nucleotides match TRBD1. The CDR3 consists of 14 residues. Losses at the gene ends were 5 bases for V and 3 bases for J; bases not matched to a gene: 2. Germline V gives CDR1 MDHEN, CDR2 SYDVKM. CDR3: CASSGTGNNQPQHF. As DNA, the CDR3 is TGTGCCAGCAGTGGGACAGGGAACAATCAGCCCCAGCATTTT. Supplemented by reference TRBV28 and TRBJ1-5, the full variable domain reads DVKVTQSSRYLVKRTGEKVFLECVQDMDHENMFWYRQDPGLGLRLIYFSYDVKMKEKGDIPEGYSVSREKKERFSLILESASTNQTSMYLCASSGTGNNQPQHFGDGTRLSIL.

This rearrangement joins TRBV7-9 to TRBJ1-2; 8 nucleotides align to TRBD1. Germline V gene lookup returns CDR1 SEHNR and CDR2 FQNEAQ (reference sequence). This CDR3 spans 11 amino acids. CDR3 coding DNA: TGTTCCGTACAGGGGGGAAACGGCTACACCTTC. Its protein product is CSVQGGNGYTF.

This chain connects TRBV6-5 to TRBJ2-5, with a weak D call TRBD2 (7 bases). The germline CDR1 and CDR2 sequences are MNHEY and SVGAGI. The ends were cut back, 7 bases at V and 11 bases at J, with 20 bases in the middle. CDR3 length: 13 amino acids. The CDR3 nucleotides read TGTGCCAGCACCCACGGGGAGGGGGACACACAGTACTTC. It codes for CASTHGEGDTQYF.

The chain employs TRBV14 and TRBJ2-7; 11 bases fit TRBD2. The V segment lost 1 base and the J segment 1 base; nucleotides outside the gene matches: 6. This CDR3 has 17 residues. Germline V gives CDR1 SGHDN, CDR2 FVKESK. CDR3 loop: CASSQARLAGFSYEQYF. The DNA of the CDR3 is TGTGCCAGCAGCCAAGCGAGACTAGCGGGGTTTTCCTACGAGCAGTACTTC.

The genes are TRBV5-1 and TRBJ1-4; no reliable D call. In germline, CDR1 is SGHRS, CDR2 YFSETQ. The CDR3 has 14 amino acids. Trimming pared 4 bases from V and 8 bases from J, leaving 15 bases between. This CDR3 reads CASSPGDEGEKLFF. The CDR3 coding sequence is TGCGCCAGCAGCCCCGGAGATGAGGGAGAAAAACTGTTTTTT.

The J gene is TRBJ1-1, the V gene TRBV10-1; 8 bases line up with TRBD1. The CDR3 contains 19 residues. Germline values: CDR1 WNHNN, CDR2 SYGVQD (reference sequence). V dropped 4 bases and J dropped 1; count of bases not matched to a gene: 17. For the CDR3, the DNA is TGCGCCAGCAGTGCGCTCAGGACAGGGACGGTTTGTACGAACACTGAAGCTTTCTTT. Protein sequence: CASSALRTGTVCTNTEAFF.

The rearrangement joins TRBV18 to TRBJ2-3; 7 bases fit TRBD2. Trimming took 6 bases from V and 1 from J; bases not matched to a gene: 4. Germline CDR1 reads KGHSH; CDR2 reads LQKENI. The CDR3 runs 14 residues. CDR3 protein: CASSLLAGTDTQYF. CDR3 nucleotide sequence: TGTGCCAGCTCCCTCCTAGCGGGCACAGATACGCAGTATTTT.

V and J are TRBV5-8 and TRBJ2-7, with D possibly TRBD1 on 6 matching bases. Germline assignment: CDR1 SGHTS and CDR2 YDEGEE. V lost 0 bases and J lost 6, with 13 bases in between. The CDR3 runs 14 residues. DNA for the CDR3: TGTGCCAGCAGCTTGGTGTACAGGGAACGCGAGCAGTACTTC. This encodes CASSLVYREREQYF.

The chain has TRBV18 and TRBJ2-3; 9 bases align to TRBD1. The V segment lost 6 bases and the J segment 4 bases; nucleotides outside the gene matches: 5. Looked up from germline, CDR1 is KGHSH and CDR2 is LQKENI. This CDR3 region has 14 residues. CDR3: CASSPGQGPDTQYF. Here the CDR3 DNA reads TGTGCCAGCTCGCCGGGACAGGGACCAGATACGCAGTATTTT. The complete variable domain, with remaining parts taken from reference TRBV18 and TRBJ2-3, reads NAGVMQNPRHLVRRRGQEARLRCSPMKGHSHVYWYRQLPEEGLKFMVYLQKENIIDESGMPKERFSAEFPKEGPSILRIQQVVRGDSAAYFCASSPGQGPDTQYFGPGTRLTVL.

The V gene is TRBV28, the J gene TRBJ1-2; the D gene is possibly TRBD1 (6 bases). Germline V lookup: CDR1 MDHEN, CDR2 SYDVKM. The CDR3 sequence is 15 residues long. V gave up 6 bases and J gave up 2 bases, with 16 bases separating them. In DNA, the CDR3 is TGTGCCAGCAGGCCCGGGACACTTCGGAACTATGGCTACACCTTC. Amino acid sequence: CASRPGTLRNYGYTF.

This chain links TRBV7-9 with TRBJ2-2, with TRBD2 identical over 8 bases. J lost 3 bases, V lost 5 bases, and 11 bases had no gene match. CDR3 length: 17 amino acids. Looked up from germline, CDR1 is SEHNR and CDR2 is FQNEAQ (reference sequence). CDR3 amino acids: CASSKTTRLAHTGELFF. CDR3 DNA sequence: TGTGCCAGCAGCAAAACCACCCGACTAGCGCACACCGGGGAGCTGTTTTTT.

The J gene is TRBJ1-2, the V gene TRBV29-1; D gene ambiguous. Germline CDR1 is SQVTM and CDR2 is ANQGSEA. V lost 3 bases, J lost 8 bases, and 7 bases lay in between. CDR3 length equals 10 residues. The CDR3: CSVDAGGYTF. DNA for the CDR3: TGCAGCGTTGACGCGGGGGGCTACACCTTC.

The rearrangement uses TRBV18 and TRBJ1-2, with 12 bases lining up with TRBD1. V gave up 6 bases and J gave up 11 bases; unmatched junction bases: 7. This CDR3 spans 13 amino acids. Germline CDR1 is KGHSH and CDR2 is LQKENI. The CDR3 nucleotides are TGTGCCAGCTCCCCCGGGGACAGGGGGCAATACACCTTC. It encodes CASSPGDRGQYTF.

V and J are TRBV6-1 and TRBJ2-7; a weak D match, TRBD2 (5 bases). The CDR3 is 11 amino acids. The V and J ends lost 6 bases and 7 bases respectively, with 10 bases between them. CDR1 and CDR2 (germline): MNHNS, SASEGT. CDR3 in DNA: TGTGCCAGCAGCTCCCCGGGAGAGCAGTACTTC. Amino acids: CASSSPGEQYF.

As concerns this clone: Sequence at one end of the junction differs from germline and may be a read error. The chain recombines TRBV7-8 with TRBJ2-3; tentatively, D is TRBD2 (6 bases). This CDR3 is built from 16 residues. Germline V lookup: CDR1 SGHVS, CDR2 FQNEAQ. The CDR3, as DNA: TGTGCCAGCACCATCGGGAGTGGGCCCGGCACAGATGCGCAGTATTTT. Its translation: CASTIGSGPGTDAQYF.

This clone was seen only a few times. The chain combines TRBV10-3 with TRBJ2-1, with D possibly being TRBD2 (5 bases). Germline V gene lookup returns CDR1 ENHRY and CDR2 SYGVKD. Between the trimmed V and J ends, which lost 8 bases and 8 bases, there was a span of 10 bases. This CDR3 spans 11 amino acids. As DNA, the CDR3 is TGTGCCATCGCCACGGAGGATGAGCAGTTCTTC. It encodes CAIATEDEQFF.